This TCR beta chain was observed in a study of CD8 T cells in Susac syndrome. Sequencing targeted TCR beta in T cells from blood (CD8+ and CD4+). Isolation of CD8+ and CD4+ T cells was performed negatively, whereas enrichment of TEMRA cells was done by FACS. The CDR3 length is 13 residues. With 5 bases removed from V and 5 bases from J, the gap between germline ends came to 11 bases. An input of 0.5 to 1 ug of RNA was subjected to reverse transcription using random hexamers. Across 54 Vbeta and 13 Jbeta, immunoSEQ multiplex PCR amplified TCR beta CDR3. TCRdb re-derived calls from the immunoSEQ multiplex PCR reads in MiXCR, one entry per CDR3 protein. The sample consists of over 150,000 distinct CDR3 sequences, approximately 93% of them appearing once.

This sequence originates from a human donor with multiple sclerosis. The specimen was CD4+ T cells from PBMCs. V gene TRBV12-3 or TRBV12-4 combines with J gene TRBJ2-3, with D perhaps TRBD2 (6 bases). The CDR3 region is CASSPTGEDTQYF. Here the CDR3 DNA reads TGTGCCAGCAGTCCGACGGGGGAAGATACGCAGTATTTT.